This T cell receptor (beta chain) was sequenced during a study of long-term antiretroviral therapy in people with HIV. The CDR3 consists of 16 residues. Trimming cost V 0 bases and J 1 base; bases outside gene matches: 2. Per the germline V gene, CDR1 is PRHDT and CDR2 is FYEKMQ (reference sequence). The libraries were made with immunoSEQ v3.0 at survey level. Profiling relied on immunoSEQ multiplex PCR, and the TCRdb table lists in-frame clones only, not all of them. The sample gives around 29,000 clones, about 95% of which show up once; 7% to 9% is in the top ten. This TCR came from a man younger than 45 with HIV. This rearrangement joins TRBV13 to TRBJ1-5; the match to TRBD1 covers 8 bases. The starting material was unsorted PBMCs, obtained roughly 6.3 years after starting antiretroviral therapy. The CDR3 DNA follows: TGTGCCAGCAGCTTAGGCAGGGGGCACAGCAATCAGCCCCAGCATTTT. As protein: CASSLGRGHSNQPQHF.